One sample yielded the 14 T cell receptor beta chains listed below, sequenced in a study of cytomegalovirus exposure and HLA in healthy donors. Amplification used 60 Vbeta primers and 13 Jbeta primers. Only in-frame clones appear in the TCRdb table, and some are missing; sequencing was by immunoSEQ multiplex PCR. The sample includes 200,000 to 250,000 clones, 80% to 85% of them seen just once. Sequenced input: PBMCs. These receptors all stem from a woman aged 40 to 55 in good health and CMV-seronegative.

This clone was counted between two and nine times. In the same sample, other DNA sequences code for this CDR3. The chain is built from TRBV27 and TRBJ2-7; TRBD2 aligns across 7 bases. Trimming cost V 5 bases and J 2 bases; bases outside gene matches: 12. The germline CDR1 and CDR2 sequences are MNHEY and SMNVEV (reference sequence). CDR3 length equals 16 residues. CDR3 residues: CASSTSLLGLAYEQYF. CDR3 DNA: TGTGCCAGCAGTACTTCCCTACTTGGACTAGCCTACGAGCAGTACTTC.

The V gene is TRBV5-6, the J gene TRBJ1-2; no reliable D call. Per germline, CDR1 SGHDT and CDR2 YYEEEE. The CDR3 consists of 14 residues. V shed 0 bases and J shed 4 bases, with 10 bases lying between them. CDR3 loop: CASSLGQAPYGYTF. The CDR3 bases are TGTGCCAGCAGCTTGGGGCAGGCTCCCTATGGCTACACCTTC.

The J gene is TRBJ1-5, the V gene TRBV7-2, with D unclear. The CDR3 runs 14 residues. CDR1 is SGHTA, CDR2 FQGNSA, per germline. V gave up 5 bases and J gave up 5 bases, with 13 bases separating them. The CDR3 protein is CASSQPGRDQPQHF. CDR3 bases: TGTGCCAGCAGCCAACCCGGGCGGGATCAGCCCCAGCATTTT.

This sequence joins TRBV19 and TRBJ1-1; D gene unclear. With 3 bases removed from V and 6 bases from J, the gap between germline ends came to 14 bases. The CDR3 totals 14 residues. Germline V gene sequence: CDR1 LNHDA, CDR2 SQIVND (reference sequence). CDR3 sequence: CASSITGEAAEAFF. The DNA of the CDR3 is TGTGCCAGTAGTATCACGGGAGAGGCGGCTGAAGCTTTCTTT.

CDR3 amino acids: CASSQDLAGPKLFF. CDR3 coding DNA: TGTGCCAGCAGCCAAGATTTGGCAGGGCCAAAACTGTTTTTT. The genes are TRBV4-2 and TRBJ1-4; tentatively, D is TRBD1 (5 bases). V lost 0 bases and J lost 10, with 12 bases in between. Germline CDR1 is LGHNA and CDR2 is YNFKEQ. The CDR3 is 14 amino acids.

The rearrangement uses TRBV28 and TRBJ1-1; the match to TRBD1 covers 8 bases. After removal of 5 bases from V and 1 base from J, the junction contained 6 bases not matched to a gene. Germline CDR1 reads MDHEN; CDR2 reads SYDVKM. CDR3 length: 15 residues. The CDR3 coding sequence is TGTGCCAGCAGTGGCCTCAGGGGGCCGAACACTGAAGCTTTCTTT. As protein: CASSGLRGPNTEAFF.

The chain carries TRBV10-3 and TRBJ2-3; TRBD2 might be the D (6 bases). Germline CDR1 reads ENHRY; CDR2 reads SYGVKD. V was cut by 2 bases and J by 5 bases, with 14 bases left in between. The CDR3 loop spans 15 amino acids. CDR3 bases: TGTGCCATCAGTGAGCGGAGGGCGAAGGGAGATACGCAGTATTTT. Translated, it gives CAISERRAKGDTQYF.

This chain connects TRBV30 to TRBJ1-2; D is unresolved. The CDR3 has 12 amino acids. Germline-derived CDR1 and CDR2 are GTSNPN and SVGIG (reference sequence). The germline V and J ends were trimmed by 0 bases and 6 bases, with 8 bases remaining between them. CDR3 protein: CAWSVNSNGYTF. The CDR3 DNA sequence: TGTGCCTGGAGTGTAAACAGCAATGGCTACACCTTC.

The rearrangement uses TRBV7-8 and TRBJ1-4; 7 positions match TRBD1. V shed 1 base and J 7 bases; nucleotides not matched to a gene: 3. The CDR3 has 14 residues. CDR1 and CDR2 (germline): SGHVS, FQNEAQ. CDR3 in DNA: TGTGCCAGCAGCTTAGGGGGGGACAGTGAAAAACTGTTTTTT. It yields the protein CASSLGGDSEKLFF. Looking up the rest from reference TRBV7-8 and TRBJ1-4 gives the full variable domain: GAGVSQSPRYKVAKRGQDVALRCDPISGHVSLFWYQQALGQGPEFLTYFQNEAQLDKSGLPSDRFFAERPEGSVSTLKIQRTQQEDSAVYLCASSLGGDSEKLFFGSGTQLSVL.

There are a few counts of this clone. The rearrangement links TRBV19 to TRBJ2-7; D is perhaps TRBD1 (7 bases). Trimming took 3 bases from V and 4 from J, leaving 13 bases between them. The length of the CDR3 is 14 residues. Per the germline V gene, CDR1 is LNHDA and CDR2 is SQIVND (reference sequence). CDR3 residues: CASSMGRGVYEQYF. CDR3 DNA sequence: TGTGCCAGTAGTATGGGCAGGGGGGTATACGAGCAGTACTTC.

The chain employs TRBV28 and TRBJ2-7; a possible D gene is TRBD2 (6 bases). Trimming removed 6 bases at V and 6 bases at J, with 18 bases between. The CDR3 spans 14 residues. Germline V CDR1 and CDR2: MDHEN, SYDVKM. The CDR3 spells CASSNAGRTSEQYF. For the CDR3, the DNA is TGTGCCAGCAGCAATGCGGGGAGAACAAGCGAGCAGTACTTC.

This chain links TRBV7-9 with TRBJ2-1, with 11 bases that match TRBD2. Germline V gene data show CDR1 as SEHNR and CDR2 as FQNEAQ (reference sequence). CDR3 length: 15 residues. Trimming cost V 1 base and J 12 bases; bases outside gene matches: 8. The CDR3 DNA sequence: TGTGCCAGCAGCTTAGGATCGACTAGCGGGATGCCGCAGTTCTTC. Translated: CASSLGSTSGMPQFF.

CDR3 in DNA: TGTGCCAGCAGCCAAAACAGGGACACTGAAGCTTTCTTT. Its protein product is CASSQNRDTEAFF. This rearrangement joins TRBV7-6 to TRBJ1-1; weak D call: TRBD1 (6 bases). Germline V gives CDR1 SGHVS, CDR2 FNYEAQ. V was cut by 5 bases and J by 3 bases, with 10 bases left in between. The CDR3 spans 13 residues.

This clone was seen just once. This rearrangement joins TRBV2 to TRBJ2-1, with D possibly matching TRBD2 (6 bases). This CDR3 is built from 17 residues. V lost 7 bases, J lost 5 bases, and 24 bases lay in between. The germline gives CDR1 SNHLY, CDR2 FYNNEI. The CDR3 here is CASTLRGLFHIDNEQFF. The CDR3 region has the DNA TGTGCCAGCACCTTGAGGGGACTTTTCCACATTGACAATGAGCAGTTCTTC.